What follows are 12 T cell receptor beta chains derived from one specimen sequenced in a study of blood T cell repertoires in COVID-19. The method was immunoSEQ multiplex PCR; TCRdb's version includes in-frame clones alone and lacks a portion of them. The table has a few hundred thousand clones, more than 65% seen once. Input material: peripheral blood. The receptors derive from a woman younger than 45 who had recovered from COVID-19.

The chain employs TRBV6-5 and TRBJ1-3; tentative D call: TRBD1 (5 bases). V shed 2 bases and J shed 4 bases, with 12 bases lying between them. The germline gives CDR1 MNHEY, CDR2 SVGAGI. This CDR3 has 15 amino acids. The CDR3 sequence: CASSYRGVRGNTIYF. CDR3 nucleotides: TGTGCCAGCAGTTACCGGGGGGTACGAGGAAACACCATATATTTT.

This clone was seen only once. The J gene is TRBJ2-1, the V gene TRBV5-4; tentative D call: TRBD2 (6 bases). The CDR3 totals 17 residues. Germline V gene lookup returns CDR1 SGHNT and CDR2 YYREEE (reference sequence). Trimming took off 0 bases at V and 0 bases at J, with 13 bases between the two ends. CDR3 sequence (DNA): TGTGCCAGCAGCTTGGTCGGGGGTCCCAGCTCCTACAATGAGCAGTTCTTC. Translated: CASSLVGGPSSYNEQFF.

This chain connects TRBV27 to TRBJ2-1; D is uncertain. CDR1 and CDR2 from the germline V gene are MNHEY and SMNVEV (reference sequence). V was trimmed by 0 bases and J by 3 bases, leaving 12 bases between them. The CDR3 loop spans 16 amino acids. Here the CDR3 reads CASSLSGRVDYNEQFF. CDR3 DNA: TGTGCCAGCAGTTTATCGGGCAGAGTAGACTACAATGAGCAGTTCTTC.

The genes are TRBV6-1 and TRBJ1-1; 8 bases match TRBD1. Germline V gives CDR1 MNHNS, CDR2 SASEGT. Trimming removed 0 bases from V and 5 bases from J; junction bases left unmatched: 2. CDR3 size: 14 residues. The CDR3 DNA sequence: TGTGCCAGCAGTGAAGCAACAGGGGGGACTGAAGCTTTCTTT. It translates to CASSEATGGTEAFF.

V and J are TRBV7-9 and TRBJ1-2; D may be TRBD1 (5 bases). V was clipped by 1 base and J by 6 bases, with 12 bases between them. This CDR3 spans 14 amino acids. Per the germline V gene, CDR1 is SEHNR and CDR2 is FQNEAQ (reference sequence). The CDR3 protein is CASSLERTHDGYTF. CDR3 sequence (DNA): TGTGCCAGCAGCTTAGAAAGGACACACGATGGCTACACCTTC.

Many counts were recorded for this clone. The rearrangement links TRBV6-1 to TRBJ1-2, with 9 bases identical to TRBD1. Per germline, CDR1 MNHNS and CDR2 SASEGT. Trimming at V came to 2 bases and at J to 7 bases, leaving 8 bases not matched to a gene. The CDR3 sequence is 15 residues long. CDR3 bases: TGTGCCAGCAGTGAAATAGGGACAGGGTTTTCTGGCTACACCTTC. This codes for CASSEIGTGFSGYTF.

This clone was seen a single time. The rearrangement links TRBV4-1 to TRBJ2-7, with 7 bases that match TRBD2. The CDR3 has 16 residues. Germline CDR1 reads MGHRA; CDR2 reads YSYEKL. Trimming cost V 0 bases and J 2 bases; bases outside gene matches: 7. The CDR3 loop is CASSQDRTSGTYEQYF. The CDR3 DNA is TGCGCCAGCAGCCAAGATAGAACCAGCGGGACCTACGAGCAGTACTTC.

V and J are TRBV2 and TRBJ1-2; TRBD1 aligns across 8 bases. V shed 2 bases, J shed 14 bases, and the junction held 10 bases outside the gene matches. CDR3 length: 13 residues. Germline loops: CDR1 SNHLY, CDR2 FYNNEI. CDR3 sequence reads: CASSERNRGSGTF. CDR3 coding DNA: TGTGCCAGCAGTGAAAGGAACAGGGGGTCGGGAACCTTC.

The chain carries TRBV28 and TRBJ1-1; D is possibly TRBD1 (5 bases). Trimming left V 5 bases short and J 1 base short, with 8 bases between. The CDR3 spans 13 residues. Germline CDR1 MDHEN, CDR2 SYDVKM. The CDR3 spells CASSITGNTEAFF. In DNA form, the CDR3 reads TGTGCCAGCAGTATCACAGGGAACACTGAAGCTTTCTTT.

A word on this clone: Additional DNA sequences in this sample encode the identical CDR3. The chain links TRBV24-1 to TRBJ1-5; D remains ambiguous. Trimming removed 4 bases at V and 5 bases at J, with 5 bases between. Germline V gives CDR1 KGHDR, CDR2 SFDVKD. The CDR3 length is 12 residues. CDR3: CATSDPDQPQHF. The CDR3 nucleotides are TGTGCCACCAGTGACCCCGATCAGCCCCAGCATTTT.

The chain couples TRBV7-8 to TRBJ1-1, with 8 bases matching TRBD1. Trimming took 4 bases from V and 8 from J; bases not matched to a gene: 6. CDR1 is SGHVS, CDR2 FQNEAQ, per germline. The CDR3 loop spans 13 amino acids. CDR3 amino acids: CASSYDRGGEAFF. The CDR3 DNA follows: TGTGCCAGCAGCTATGACAGGGGAGGAGAAGCTTTCTTT.

This clone has just a few counts. The chain joins TRBV30 to TRBJ2-2, with 8 bases aligning to TRBD1. The CDR3 is 19 amino acids. Trimming at V came to 3 bases and at J to 5 bases, leaving 20 bases not matched to a gene. Germline V CDR1 and CDR2: GTSNPN, SVGIG (reference sequence). CDR3 loop: CAWRRPGTGSNPLTGELFF. The CDR3 bases are TGTGCCTGGAGACGACCCGGGACAGGTTCTAACCCTCTTACCGGGGAGCTGTTTTTT.